These 7 T cell receptor beta chains were all obtained from the same sample, sequenced in a study of control samples from healthy donors and cancer patients. Profiled with immunoSEQ multiplex PCR; TCRdb holds only in-frame clones, not every one. The profile shows 20,000 to 30,000 clones, roughly 88% of them singletons. The material sequenced was PBMCs. These receptors were taken from a man in his forties or fifties with lung cancer.

This chain connects TRBV6-5 to TRBJ2-5, with 9 bases matching TRBD2. CDR1 and CDR2 (germline): MNHEY, SVGAGI. CDR3 size: 13 residues. V dropped 6 bases and J dropped 5; count of bases not matched to a gene: 4. Written as DNA, the CDR3 is TGTGCCAGCAGACTAGCGGGCAGGGAGACCCAGTACTTC. Translation: CASRLAGRETQYF.

The V call is TRBV7-9, the J call TRBJ2-7; 10 bases map to TRBD2. Germline V gene lookup returns CDR1 SEHNR and CDR2 FQNEAQ (reference sequence). Trimming took 2 bases from V and 6 from J; bases not matched to a gene: 7. CDR3 length: 15 amino acids. DNA of the CDR3: TGTGCCAGCAGCTTACCTAGCGGGGGAAAGGGCGAGCAGTACTTC. It yields the protein CASSLPSGGKGEQYF.

This chain joins TRBV10-3 and TRBJ1-4; no reliable D call. There are 14 residues in the CDR3. From germline, CDR1 is ENHRY and CDR2 SYGVKD. With 0 bases removed from V and 10 bases from J, the gap between germline ends came to 12 bases. CDR3 residues: CAISESGGMAKLFF. The CDR3 region has the DNA TGTGCCATCAGTGAGTCCGGTGGGATGGCAAAACTGTTTTTT.

The chain combines TRBV12-3 or TRBV12-4 with TRBJ1-6; no clear D. The CDR3 consists of 13 residues. Between the trimmed V and J ends, which lost 2 bases and 7 bases, there was a span of 6 bases. CDR3 protein: CASSLRENSPLHF. Written as DNA, the CDR3 is TGTGCCAGCAGTTTAAGGGAAAATTCACCCCTCCACTTT.

V gene TRBV7-2 combines with J gene TRBJ2-7, with no clear D. The V gene lost 1 base and the J gene lost 6 bases, with 10 bases spanning the gap. The CDR3 runs to 13 residues. In germline, CDR1 is SGHTA, CDR2 FQGNSA. The CDR3 DNA is TGTGCCAGCAGCTTAGACCGTCGCTCCGAGCAGTACTTC. As protein: CASSLDRRSEQYF.

The rearrangement joins TRBV28 to TRBJ2-7, with TRBD1 matching over 7 bases. The CDR3 has 15 amino acids. Germline V CDR1 and CDR2: MDHEN, SYDVKM. V lost 8 bases, J lost 5 bases, and 15 bases stayed unmatched. The CDR3: CASQSQGGGFNEQYF. CDR3 bases: TGTGCCAGCCAATCGCAAGGGGGCGGCTTTAACGAGCAGTACTTC.

The chain is built from TRBV6-6 and TRBJ2-3; no definite D call. CDR1 MNHNY and CDR2 SVGAGI come from the germline V gene (reference sequence). Trimming pared 6 bases from V and 3 bases from J, leaving 4 bases between. The CDR3 is made up of 11 amino acids. The CDR3 loop is CASSLTDTQYF. The CDR3 nucleotides read TGTGCCAGCAGCCTTACAGATACGCAGTATTTT.